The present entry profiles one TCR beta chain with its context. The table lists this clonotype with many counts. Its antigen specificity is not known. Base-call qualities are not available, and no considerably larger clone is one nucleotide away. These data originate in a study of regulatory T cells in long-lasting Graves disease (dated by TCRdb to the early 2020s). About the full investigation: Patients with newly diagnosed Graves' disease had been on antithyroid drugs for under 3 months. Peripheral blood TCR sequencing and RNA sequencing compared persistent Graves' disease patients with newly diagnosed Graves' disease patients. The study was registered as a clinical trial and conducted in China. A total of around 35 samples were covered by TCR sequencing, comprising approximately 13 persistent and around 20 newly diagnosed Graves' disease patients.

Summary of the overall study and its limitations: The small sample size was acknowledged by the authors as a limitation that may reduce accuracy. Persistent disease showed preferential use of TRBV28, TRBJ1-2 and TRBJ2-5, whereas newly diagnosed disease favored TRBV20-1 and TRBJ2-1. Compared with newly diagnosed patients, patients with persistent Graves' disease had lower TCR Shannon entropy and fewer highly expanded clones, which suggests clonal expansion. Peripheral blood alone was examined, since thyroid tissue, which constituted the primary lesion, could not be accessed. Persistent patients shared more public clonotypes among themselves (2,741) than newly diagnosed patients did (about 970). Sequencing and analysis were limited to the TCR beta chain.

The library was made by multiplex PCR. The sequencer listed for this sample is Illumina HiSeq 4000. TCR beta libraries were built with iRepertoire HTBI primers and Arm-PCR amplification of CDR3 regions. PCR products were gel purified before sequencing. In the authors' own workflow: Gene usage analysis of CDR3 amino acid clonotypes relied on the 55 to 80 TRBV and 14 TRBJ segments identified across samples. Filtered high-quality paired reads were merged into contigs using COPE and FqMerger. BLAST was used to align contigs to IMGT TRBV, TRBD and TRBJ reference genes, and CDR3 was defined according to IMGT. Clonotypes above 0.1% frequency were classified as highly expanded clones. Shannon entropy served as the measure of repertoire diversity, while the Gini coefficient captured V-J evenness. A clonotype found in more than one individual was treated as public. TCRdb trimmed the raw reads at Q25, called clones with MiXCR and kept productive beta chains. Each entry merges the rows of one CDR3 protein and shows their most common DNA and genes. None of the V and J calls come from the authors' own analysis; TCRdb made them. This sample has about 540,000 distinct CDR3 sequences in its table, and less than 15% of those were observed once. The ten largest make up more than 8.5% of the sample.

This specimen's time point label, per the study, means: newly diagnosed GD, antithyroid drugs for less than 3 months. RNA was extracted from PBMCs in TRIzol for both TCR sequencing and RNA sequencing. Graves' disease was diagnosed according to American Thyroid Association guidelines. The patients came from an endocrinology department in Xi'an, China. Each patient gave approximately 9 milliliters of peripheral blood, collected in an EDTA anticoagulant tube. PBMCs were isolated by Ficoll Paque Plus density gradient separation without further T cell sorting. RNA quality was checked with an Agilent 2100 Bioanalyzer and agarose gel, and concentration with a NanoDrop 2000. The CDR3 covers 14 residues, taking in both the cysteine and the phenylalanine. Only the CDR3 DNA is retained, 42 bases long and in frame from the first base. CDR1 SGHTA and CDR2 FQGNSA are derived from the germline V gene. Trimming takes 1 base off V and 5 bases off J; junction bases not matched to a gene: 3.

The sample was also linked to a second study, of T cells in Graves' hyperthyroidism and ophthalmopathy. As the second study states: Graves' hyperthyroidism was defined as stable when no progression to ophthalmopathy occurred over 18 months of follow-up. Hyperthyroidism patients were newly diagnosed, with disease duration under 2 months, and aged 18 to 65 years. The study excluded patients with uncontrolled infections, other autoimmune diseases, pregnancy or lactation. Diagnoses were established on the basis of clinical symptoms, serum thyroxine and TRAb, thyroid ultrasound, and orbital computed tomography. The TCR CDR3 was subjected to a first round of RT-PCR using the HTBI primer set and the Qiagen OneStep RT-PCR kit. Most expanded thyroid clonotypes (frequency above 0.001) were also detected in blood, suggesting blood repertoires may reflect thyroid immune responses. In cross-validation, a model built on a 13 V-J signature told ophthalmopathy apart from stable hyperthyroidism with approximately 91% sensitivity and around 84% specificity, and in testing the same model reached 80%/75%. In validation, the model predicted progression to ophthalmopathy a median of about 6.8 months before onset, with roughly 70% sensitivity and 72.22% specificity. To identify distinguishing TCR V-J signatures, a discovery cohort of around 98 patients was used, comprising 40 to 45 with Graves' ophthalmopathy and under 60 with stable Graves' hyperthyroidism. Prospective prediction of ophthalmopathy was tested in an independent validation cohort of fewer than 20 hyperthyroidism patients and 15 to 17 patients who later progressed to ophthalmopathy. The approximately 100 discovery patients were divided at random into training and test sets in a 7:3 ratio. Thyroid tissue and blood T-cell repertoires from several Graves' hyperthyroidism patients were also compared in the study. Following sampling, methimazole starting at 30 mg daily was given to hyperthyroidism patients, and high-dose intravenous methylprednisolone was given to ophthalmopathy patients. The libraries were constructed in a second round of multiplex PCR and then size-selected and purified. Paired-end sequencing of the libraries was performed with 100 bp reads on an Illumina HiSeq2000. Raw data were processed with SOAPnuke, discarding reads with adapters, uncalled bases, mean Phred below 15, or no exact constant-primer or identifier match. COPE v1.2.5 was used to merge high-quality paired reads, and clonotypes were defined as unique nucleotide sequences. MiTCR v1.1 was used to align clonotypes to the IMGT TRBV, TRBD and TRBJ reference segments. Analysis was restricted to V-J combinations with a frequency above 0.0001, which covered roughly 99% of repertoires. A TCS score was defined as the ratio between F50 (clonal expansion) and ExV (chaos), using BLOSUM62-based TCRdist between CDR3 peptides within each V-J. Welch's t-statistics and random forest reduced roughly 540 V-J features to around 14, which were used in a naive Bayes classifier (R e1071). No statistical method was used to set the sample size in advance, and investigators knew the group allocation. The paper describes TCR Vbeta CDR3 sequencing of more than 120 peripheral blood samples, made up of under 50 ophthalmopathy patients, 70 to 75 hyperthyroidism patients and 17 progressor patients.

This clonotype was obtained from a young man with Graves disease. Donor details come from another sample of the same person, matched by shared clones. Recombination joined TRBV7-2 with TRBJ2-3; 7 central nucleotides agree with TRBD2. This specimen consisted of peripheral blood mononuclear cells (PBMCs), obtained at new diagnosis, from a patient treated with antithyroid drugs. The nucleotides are TGTGCCAGCAGCTTAGACGGGAGGCGAGATACGCAGTATTTT. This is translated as CASSLDGRRDTQYF.